The 26 T cell receptor beta chains below were found in one sample sequenced in a study of chemoradiotherapy in HPV16-positive cancers. The data were produced by immunoSEQ multiplex PCR, yet TCRdb's version contains in-frame clones alone and is incomplete. The table has around 3,900 clones, around nine tenths seen once; the top ten hold over 3.5%. The sample here was tumor tissue, taken from a patient who underwent chemoradiotherapy. These receptors all come from a human donor with HPV-associated anogenital cancer.

The CDR3 DNA reads as TGTGCCAGCAACAGAGCAGCGGAAAAACTGTTTTTT. It yields the protein CASNRAAEKLFF. J is TRBJ1-4 and V is TRBV2; D ambiguous. The CDR3 contains 12 residues. CDR1 is SNHLY and CDR2 is FYNNEI in the germline V gene. Trimming stripped 7 bases from V and 8 bases from J, with 11 bases between.

This rearrangement joins TRBV30 to TRBJ1-2; D is uncertain. Trimming left V 3 bases short and J 1 base short, with 9 bases between. The germline V gene has CDR1 GTSNPN and CDR2 SVGIG (reference sequence). This CDR3 is 13 amino acids long. The CDR3 DNA reads TGTGCCTGGAGGTCCGGGTTTAACTATGGCTACACCTTC. It encodes CAWRSGFNYGYTF.

The chain uses TRBV10-3 and TRBJ1-6, with 9 bases fitting TRBD1. CDR3 length: 14 amino acids. Trimming at V came to 6 bases and at J to 7 bases, leaving 4 bases not matched to a gene. CDR1 and CDR2 from the germline V gene are ENHRY and SYGVKD. The CDR3 nucleotides are TGTGCCATCAGGGCCGGACAGGGGAATTCACCCCTCCACTTT. This translates into CAIRAGQGNSPLHF.

This clone was detected a few times. The chain employs TRBV5-4 and TRBJ2-5; TRBD1 might be the D (6 bases). Trimming shortened V by 6 bases and J by 5 bases, and 14 bases separated the two germline ends. Germline CDR1 and CDR2: SGHNT and YYREEE (reference sequence). The CDR3 extends over 13 amino acids. CDR3 nucleotides: TGTGCCAGCACCCCGACAGGTCGGGAGACCCAGTACTTC. It specifies CASTPTGRETQYF.

The rearrangement uses TRBV11-1 and TRBJ2-3; 14 nucleotides align to TRBD2. This CDR3 comprises 13 residues. Unmatched junction bases numbered 4, after V lost 3 bases and J lost 14 bases. Per the germline V gene, CDR1 is SGHAT and CDR2 is FQDESV (reference sequence). The CDR3 spells CASSLGLAGEGYF. The CDR3 bases are TGTGCCAGCAGCTTGGGACTAGCGGGGGAAGGGTATTTT.

As concerns this clone: One end of the junction varies from germline; a read error may be responsible. The chain couples TRBV10-1 to TRBJ2-7; 10 bases match TRBD1. Germline V CDR1 and CDR2: WNHNN, SYGVQD (reference sequence). CDR3 length: 13 residues. Here the CDR3 reads CASRRDRGYGQYF. The CDR3 coding sequence is TGCGCCAGCCGCCGGGACAGGGGTTACGGGCAGTACTTC.

The rearrangement uses TRBV4-2 and TRBJ2-2, with D perhaps TRBD2 (5 bases). V lost 2 bases and J 7 bases, leaving 5 bases between the germline ends. Germline CDR1 LGHNA, CDR2 YNFKEQ. The CDR3 loop spans 12 amino acids. CDR3 sequence reads: CASSQTSGELFF. Written as DNA, the CDR3 is TGTGCCAGCAGCCAAACTAGCGGGGAGCTGTTTTTT.

The chain has TRBV28 and TRBJ2-7; TRBD1 aligns across 9 bases. V gave up 6 bases and J gave up 3 bases; unmatched junction bases: 9. The germline gives CDR1 MDHEN, CDR2 SYDVKM. This CDR3 comprises 15 residues. The CDR3 reads CASRDLGTGRYEQYF. CDR3 DNA: TGTGCCAGCAGGGACCTGGGGACAGGGCGCTACGAGCAGTACTTC.

The J gene is TRBJ2-1, the V gene TRBV5-4; TRBD2 matches 9 bases. V was clipped by 4 bases and J by 6 bases; unmatched bases: 11. The CDR3 length is 16 residues. CDR1 is SGHNT, CDR2 YYREEE, per germline (reference sequence). The CDR3 protein is CASSPWGSGGSNEQFF. CDR3 nucleotides: TGTGCCAGCAGCCCCTGGGGTAGCGGGGGTTCCAATGAGCAGTTCTTC.

This clone was counted a single time. The J gene is TRBJ2-5, the V gene TRBV30; D unresolved. Looked up from germline, CDR1 is GTSNPN and CDR2 is SVGIG (reference sequence). V gave up 6 bases and J gave up 4 bases, with 15 bases separating them. The length of the CDR3 is 13 residues. CDR3 residues: CACSLTRAETQYF. The CDR3 DNA follows: TGTGCCTGTTCTCTCACTCGGGCAGAGACCCAGTACTTC.

The chain recombines TRBV7-9 with TRBJ1-2; 9 nucleotides line up with TRBD1. The CDR3 has 15 residues. J lost 6 bases, V lost 5 bases, and 10 bases had no gene match. In germline, CDR1 is SEHNR, CDR2 FQNEAQ (reference sequence). The CDR3 nucleotides are TGTGCCAGCAGCCCGCTTCCGGGACAGGGACATGGCTACACCTTC. It codes for CASSPLPGQGHGYTF.

J is TRBJ2-2 and V is TRBV7-2; D is unresolved. Germline loops: CDR1 SGHTA, CDR2 FQGNSA. The V gene lost 3 bases and the J gene lost 3 bases, with 2 bases spanning the gap. This CDR3 region has 12 residues. This chain's CDR3 is CASSFHTGELFF. The CDR3 nucleotides read TGTGCCAGCAGCTTTCACACCGGGGAGCTGTTTTTT.

This chain links TRBV4-2 with TRBJ2-7; tentative D call: TRBD2 (6 bases). CDR1 LGHNA and CDR2 YNFKEQ come from the germline V gene. The CDR3 has 14 residues. Deletions cut 1 base from V and 0 bases from J, with 7 bases between. CDR3 bases: TGTGCCAGCAGCCAAGGGGGGGACTCCTACGAGCAGTACTTC. It translates to CASSQGGDSYEQYF.

The genes are TRBV30 and TRBJ1-4; unclear D gene. The CDR3 spans 14 residues. Between the trimmed V and J ends, which lost 0 bases and 7 bases, there was a span of 12 bases. In germline, CDR1 is GTSNPN, CDR2 SVGIG (reference sequence). CDR3 amino acids: CAWSVRTEGEKLFF. The CDR3 DNA reads as TGTGCCTGGAGTGTACGCACGGAGGGTGAAAAACTGTTTTTT.

J is TRBJ2-7 and V is TRBV28; D is perhaps TRBD2 (6 bases). The CDR3 contains 14 residues. Per germline, CDR1 MDHEN and CDR2 SYDVKM. Deletions cut 6 bases from V and 6 bases from J, with 18 bases between. CDR3 nucleotides: TGTGCCAGCAGCTCCCTAGCGACCTTGATCGAGCAGTACTTC. It translates to CASSSLATLIEQYF.

This clone was seen only once. The rearrangement links TRBV5-1 to TRBJ2-5, with unresolved D. The CDR3 contains 17 residues. CDR1 and CDR2 from the germline V gene are SGHRS and YFSETQ. V was clipped by 0 bases and J by 1 base, with 16 bases between them. CDR3 in DNA: TGCGCCAGCAGCTTGGGGGCATTTGACAAATTCCAAGAGACCCAGTACTTC. Translating gives CASSLGAFDKFQETQYF.

This chain connects TRBV28 to TRBJ2-7, with TRBD2 matching over 10 bases. CDR3 length: 15 residues. The V and J ends lost 7 bases and 0 bases, in that order; junction bases with no gene match: 6. Germline loops: CDR1 MDHEN, CDR2 SYDVKM. The CDR3 is CASIASGGPSYEQYF. DNA for the CDR3: TGTGCCAGCATTGCTAGCGGGGGACCCTCCTACGAGCAGTACTTC.

As for this clone: At one end, the junction sequence differs from germline, possibly due to a read error. V is TRBV19 and J is TRBJ1-2; no definite D call. Germline V gene data show CDR1 as LNHDA and CDR2 as SQIVND (reference sequence). The CDR3 contains 9 residues. CDR3 bases: TGTGCCAGTAGTATAGACACAGACTTC. Its protein product is CASSIDTDF.

In the case of this clone: Mismatch with germline at one junction end may stem from a read error. V usage is TRBV30 and J usage is TRBJ2-1, with TRBD2 matching 12 bases. CDR1 is GTSNPN and CDR2 is SVGIG in the germline V gene (reference sequence). The CDR3 runs 12 residues. The CDR3 region is CASGGARNEQFF. CDR3 bases: TGCGCTAGCGGGGGGGCCCGCAATGAGCAGTTCTTC.

The chain recombines TRBV6-5 with TRBJ2-2; a possible D gene is TRBD1 (5 bases). The germline V gene encodes CDR1 MNHEY and CDR2 SVGAGI. The CDR3 sequence is 15 residues long. The germline V and J ends were trimmed by 4 bases and 5 bases, with 14 bases remaining between them. CDR3 amino acids: CASSLRTLGTGELFF. In DNA, the CDR3 is TGTGCCAGCAGTTTACGGACACTCGGGACCGGGGAGCTGTTTTTT.

V and J are TRBV7-9 and TRBJ1-6, with 9 bases identical to TRBD1. The V segment lost 4 bases and the J segment 9 bases; nucleotides outside the gene matches: 4. This CDR3 has 14 amino acids. Germline assignment: CDR1 SEHNR and CDR2 FQNEAQ (reference sequence). CDR3 protein: CASSSQGALSPLHF. The CDR3 DNA reads TGTGCCAGCAGCTCACAGGGGGCGCTTTCACCCCTCCACTTT. Based on the CDR3 plus reference TRBV7-9 and TRBJ1-6, the full variable domain is DTGVSQNPRHKITKRGQNVTFRCDPISEHNRLYWYRQTLGQGPEFLTYFQNEAQLEKSRLLSDRFSAERPKGSFSTLEIQRTEQGDSAMYLCASSSQGALSPLHFGNGTRLTVT.

V is TRBV15 and J is TRBJ2-6; a possible D gene is TRBD1 (6 bases). Trimming pared 5 bases from V and 2 bases from J, leaving 16 bases between. The CDR3 spans 17 residues. Germline CDR1 LNHNV, CDR2 YYDKDF (reference sequence). CDR3 in amino acids: CATSLTSQGTGANVLTF. The CDR3 DNA is TGTGCCACCAGCCTCACTTCACAGGGTACTGGGGCCAACGTCCTGACTTTC.

The chain joins TRBV5-4 to TRBJ2-7, with D perhaps TRBD1 (6 bases). Germline V gene data show CDR1 as SGHNT and CDR2 as YYREEE (reference sequence). Deletions cut 4 bases from V and 3 bases from J, with 11 bases between. This CDR3 has 13 amino acids. The chain's CDR3 is CASSPGHNYEQYF. For the CDR3, the DNA is TGTGCCAGCAGCCCGGGACACAACTACGAGCAGTACTTC.

The chain couples TRBV19 to TRBJ1-2; TRBD1 might be the D (5 bases). The V and J ends lost 1 base and 0 bases respectively, with 15 bases between them. The CDR3 consists of 17 residues. Germline CDR1 is LNHDA and CDR2 is SQIVND (reference sequence). The chain's CDR3 is CASSIVGDSPTNYGYTF. CDR3 nucleotide sequence: TGTGCCAGTAGTATAGTGGGGGATTCCCCCACTAACTATGGCTACACCTTC.

The chain is built from TRBV12-5 and TRBJ2-7; TRBD1 matches 9 bases. The germline CDR1 and CDR2 sequences are LGHNT and FRNRAP. The CDR3 sequence is 15 residues long. The J segment lost 6 bases and the V segment lost 7 bases, leaving 13 bases of the junction unmatched. The DNA of the CDR3 is TGTGCTAGTGATCCCACCGGGACAGGGTCTTCCGAGCAGTACTTC. Translating it yields CASDPTGTGSSEQYF.

The CDR3 spells CASSEFVNTEAFF. In DNA form, the CDR3 reads TGTGCCAGCAGTGAATTTGTGAACACTGAAGCTTTCTTT. The chain carries TRBV2 and TRBJ1-1; D call uncertain. This CDR3 contains 13 residues. Trimming left V 2 bases short and J 0 bases short, with 4 bases between. Looked up from germline, CDR1 is SNHLY and CDR2 is FYNNEI.